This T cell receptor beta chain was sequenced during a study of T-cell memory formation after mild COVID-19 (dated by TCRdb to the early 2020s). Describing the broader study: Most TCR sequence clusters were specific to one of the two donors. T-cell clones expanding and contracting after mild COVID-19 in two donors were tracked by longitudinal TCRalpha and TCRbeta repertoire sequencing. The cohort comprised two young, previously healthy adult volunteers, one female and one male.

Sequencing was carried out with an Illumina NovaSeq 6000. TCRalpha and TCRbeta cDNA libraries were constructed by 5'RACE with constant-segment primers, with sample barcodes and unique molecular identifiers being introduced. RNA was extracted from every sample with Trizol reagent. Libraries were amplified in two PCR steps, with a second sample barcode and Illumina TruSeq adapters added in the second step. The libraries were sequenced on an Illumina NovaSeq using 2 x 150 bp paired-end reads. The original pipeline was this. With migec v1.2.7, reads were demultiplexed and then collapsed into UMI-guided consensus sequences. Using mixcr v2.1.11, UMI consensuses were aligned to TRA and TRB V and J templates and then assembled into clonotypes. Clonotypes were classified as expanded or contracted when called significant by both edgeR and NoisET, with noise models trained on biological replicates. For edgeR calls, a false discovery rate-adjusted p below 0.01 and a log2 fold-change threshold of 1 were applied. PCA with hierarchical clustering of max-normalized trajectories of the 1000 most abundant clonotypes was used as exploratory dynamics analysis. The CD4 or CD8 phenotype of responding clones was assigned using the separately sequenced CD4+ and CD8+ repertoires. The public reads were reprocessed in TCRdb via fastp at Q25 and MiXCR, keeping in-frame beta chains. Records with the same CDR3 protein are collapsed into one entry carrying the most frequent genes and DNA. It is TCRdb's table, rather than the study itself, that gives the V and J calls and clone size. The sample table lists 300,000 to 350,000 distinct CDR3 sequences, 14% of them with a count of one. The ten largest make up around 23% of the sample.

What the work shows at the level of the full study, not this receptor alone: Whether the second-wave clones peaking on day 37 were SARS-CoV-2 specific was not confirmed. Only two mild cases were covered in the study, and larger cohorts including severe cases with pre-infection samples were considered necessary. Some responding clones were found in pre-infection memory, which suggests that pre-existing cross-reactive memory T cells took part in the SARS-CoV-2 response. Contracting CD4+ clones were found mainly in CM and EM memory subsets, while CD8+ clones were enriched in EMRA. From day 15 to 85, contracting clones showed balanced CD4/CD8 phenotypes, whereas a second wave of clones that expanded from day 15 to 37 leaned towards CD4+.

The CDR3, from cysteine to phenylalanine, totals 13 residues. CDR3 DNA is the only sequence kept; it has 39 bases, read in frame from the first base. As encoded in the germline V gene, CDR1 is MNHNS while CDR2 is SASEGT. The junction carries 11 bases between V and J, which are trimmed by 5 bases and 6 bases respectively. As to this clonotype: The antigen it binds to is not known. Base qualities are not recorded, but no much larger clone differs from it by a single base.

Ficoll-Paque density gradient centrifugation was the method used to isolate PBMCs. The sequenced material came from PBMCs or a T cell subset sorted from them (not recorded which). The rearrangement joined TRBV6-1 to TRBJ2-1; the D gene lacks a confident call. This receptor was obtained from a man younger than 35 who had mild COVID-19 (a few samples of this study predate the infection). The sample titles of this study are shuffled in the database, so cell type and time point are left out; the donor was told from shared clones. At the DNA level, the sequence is TGTGCCAGCAGTCACGCAGAAACCAATGAGCAGTTCTTC. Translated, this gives CASSHAETNEQFF.